The 5 T cell receptor beta chains reported below all come from one sample, sequenced in a study of T-cell memory formation after mild COVID-19. Each CDR3 protein is one row after TCRdb ran MiXCR on the 5' RACE reads. Of 200,000 to 250,000 distinct CDR3 sequences in the sample, roughly 10% were seen once. The specimen sequenced was PBMCs or a T cell subset sorted from them (not recorded which). Receptor source: a man aged 18 to 29 who had mild COVID-19 (a few samples of this study predate the infection). Cell type and time point are not known.

With regard to this clonotype: The germline gene is not matched at one end of the junction; a read error may be the cause. The chain couples TRBV18 to TRBJ2-5; D is ambiguous. Germline V gene lookup returns CDR1 KGHSH and CDR2 LQKENI. This CDR3 region has 13 residues. The CDR3, as DNA: TGTGCCAGCTCACGGTCTGACCTCGAGACCCAGTGCTTC. Protein product: CASSRSDLETQCF.

CDR3: CASEASVGEEETQYF. The CDR3 DNA follows: TGCGCCAGCGAAGCTAGCGTCGGGGAAGAAGAGACCCAGTACTTC. The rearrangement uses TRBV5-1 and TRBJ2-5, with D maybe TRBD2 (6 bases). This CDR3 contains 15 residues. Germline V gene sequence: CDR1 SGHRS, CDR2 YFSETQ. With 7 bases removed from V and 3 bases from J, the gap between germline ends came to 19 bases.

This sequence joins TRBV29-1 and TRBJ1-2; D uncertain. The germline gives CDR1 SQVTM, CDR2 ANQGSEA. V was trimmed by 1 base and J by 7 bases, leaving 16 bases between them. The CDR3 is 14 amino acids. DNA of the CDR3: TGCAGCGTTGAAGGGTCGACGGCCCGAGGTGGCTACACCTTC. This gives the protein CSVEGSTARGGYTF. Using reference TRBV29-1 and TRBJ1-2 for the parts outside the CDR3, the full variable domain is SAVISQKPSRDICQRGTSLTIQCQVDSQVTMMFWYRQQPGQSLTLIATANQGSEATYESGFVIDKFPISRPNLTFSTLTVSNMSPEDSSIYLCSVEGSTARGGYTFGSGTRLTVV.

This clonotype has just a few counts. The chain couples TRBV20-1 to TRBJ1-1; 7 nucleotides match TRBD1. Germline lookup yields CDR1 DFQATT and CDR2 SNEGSKA (reference sequence). The V gene end was trimmed by 6 bases and the J gene end by 6 bases; junction bases not matched to a gene: 7. This CDR3 comprises 12 residues. The CDR3 bases are TGCAGTGCCAAGAAACAGGGGCCTGAAGCTTTCTTT. Protein: CSAKKQGPEAFF.

This clonotype was counted a few times. The rearrangement links TRBV18 to TRBJ2-1; no reliable D call. The CDR3 contains 14 residues. With 6 bases removed from V and 8 bases from J, the gap between germline ends came to 17 bases. The germline CDR1 and CDR2 sequences are KGHSH and LQKENI. CDR3 in amino acids: CASSRALVVDEQFF. In DNA form, the CDR3 reads TGTGCCAGCTCCCGGGCCTTGGTCGTCGATGAGCAGTTCTTC.